The clone carrying this TCR beta chain was counted once. The method was immunoSEQ multiplex PCR; TCRdb's version includes in-frame clones alone and lacks a portion of them. The sample gives fewer than 200,000 clones, 85% to 95% of which show up once; more than 9% is in the top ten. The data are from a study of T cell responses to AZD1222 COVID-19 vaccine. V was shortened by 5 bases and J by 3 bases, with 16 bases between the two germline ends. Germline loops: CDR1 MDHEN, CDR2 SYDVKM. The CDR3 is 16 amino acids. The genes are TRBV28 and TRBJ2-2; tentative D call: TRBD1 (6 bases). The source was peripheral blood, collected on day 0 of AZD1222 vaccination. The sequence derives from an adult in good health. The CDR3 protein is CASSRWTVTHTGELFF. The CDR3 DNA reads as TGTGCCAGCAGTCGCTGGACAGTCACCCACACCGGGGAGCTGTTTTTT.